This is a list of T cell receptor beta chains from one sample in a study of blood T cell repertoires in COVID-19. Repertoires were generated with immunoSEQ multiplex PCR, while TCRdb's copy carries only in-frame clones and drops some. The sample shows approximately 160,000 clones, over 75% of them seen only once. Sequencing was carried out using PBMCs or T cells enriched from blood (not recorded which). These receptors were obtained from a middle-aged man who had recovered from COVID-19. Both conserved end residues are part of each CDR3. The D gene is left open where the match is weak. Expanded clones get a size class; other rows say once, few or many, or leave the size out.

>-|-|TRBV10-1|TRBJ2-5
TGCGCCAGCAGTGAGTCGAACACAGCGGGCGGTCAAGAGACCCAGTACTTC
CASSESNTAGGQETQYF
>TRBD1|-|TRBV10-2|TRBJ2-3
TGCGCCAGCAAAACCCCGGGACAGGGGCTGGATACGCAGTATTTT
CASKTPGQGLDTQYF
>TRBD1|-|TRBV5-1|TRBJ2-5
TGCGCCAGCAGCCTCACAGGGGATCGGGAGACCCAGTACTTC
CASSLTGDRETQYF
>-|-|TRBV30|TRBJ2-5
TGTGCCTGGATGGGCCCCCGGGAGACCCAGTACTTC
CAWMGPRETQYF
>-|-|TRBV6-5|TRBJ2-3
TGTGCCAGCAGCCCGTGGCGGACAGATACGCAGTATTTT
CASSPWRTDTQYF
>-|once|TRBV10-2|TRBJ1-6
TGCGCCAGCAGTGAAGGGAGGGATTCACCCCTCCACTTT
CASSEGRDSPLHF
>TRBD2|-|TRBV3-1/TRBV3-2|TRBJ2-1
TGTGCCAGCAGCCTGCCCGGACTAGCGGGGAGTGAGCAGTTCTTC
CASSLPGLAGSEQFF
>-|-|TRBV19|TRBJ1-2
TGTGCCAGTAGTATAGATCGTCAGGGCTTCAGAGGCTACACCTTC
CASSIDRQGFRGYTF
>TRBD1|-|TRBV9|TRBJ2-5
TGTGCCAGCGGCAGGGGGCGCGGGGAGACCCAGTACTTC
CASGRGRGETQYF
>-|-|TRBV5-6|TRBJ2-7
TGTGCCAGCAAGAGGGGTGAGGGGGAGGGCGAGCAGTACTTC
CASKRGEGEGEQYF
>TRBD1|-|TRBV19|TRBJ1-4
TGTGCCAGTAGGCATCCGGGACAGGGCCCTGAAAAACTGTTTTTT
CASRHPGQGPEKLFF
>-|once|TRBV11-3|TRBJ2-2
TGTGCCAGCAGCTCCTCACCCCAGGCCGGGGAGCTGTTTTTT
CASSSSPQAGELFF
>TRBD1|-|TRBV27|TRBJ2-7
TGTGCCAGCAGTTTTGGGACAGGGGGAACTTACGAGCAGTACTTC
CASSFGTGGTYEQYF
>TRBD1|-|TRBV5-1|TRBJ1-2
TGCGCCAGCAGCATTACCGGACAGGGTGATGGTGGCTACACCTTC
CASSITGQGDGGYTF
>TRBD1|-|TRBV30|TRBJ1-2
TGTGCCTGGATTCCGGGACAGGGGGCTTATGGCTACACCTTC
CAWIPGQGAYGYTF
>TRBD1|-|TRBV3-1/TRBV3-2|TRBJ1-4
TGTGCCAGCAGTCGTAAGGGGGCTGATGAAAAACTGTTTTTT
CASSRKGADEKLFF
>-|-|TRBV29-1|TRBJ2-1
TGCAGCGTCGCTACTAGTAGTTACAATGAGCAGTTCTTC
CSVATSSYNEQFF
>TRBD2|once|TRBV5-1|TRBJ2-3
TGCGCCAGCAGCGATGCACTAGCGGGGGCAGATACGCAGTATTTT
CASSDALAGADTQYF
>-|-|TRBV30|TRBJ1-4
TGTGCCTGGAGTGTGAGGGGGGGGGTTGAAAAACTGTTTTTT
CAWSVRGGVEKLFF
>-|-|TRBV7-9|TRBJ2-1
TGTGCCAGCCGACGCTTGGAGAATGAGCAGTTCTTC
CASRRLENEQFF
>-|-|TRBV6-5|TRBJ2-7
TGTGCCAGCAGTTACTCCCAGGCCTACGAGCAGTACTTC
CASSYSQAYEQYF
>TRBD1|once|TRBV7-2|TRBJ2-1
TGTGCCAGCAGTCCCCAGGGACAGTCGTACAATGAGCAGTTCTTC
CASSPQGQSYNEQFF
>TRBD1|few|TRBV5-1|TRBJ2-2
TGCGCCAGCTCCGGGACAGGCAACACCGGGGAGCTGTTTTTT
CASSGTGNTGELFF
>TRBD1|-|TRBV9|TRBJ1-1
TGTGCCAGCAGCGCGTTGGGACAGGGGGCATGGTCAACTGAAGCTTTCTTT
CASSALGQGAWSTEAFF
>-|-|TRBV7-9|TRBJ2-6
TGTGCCAGCATCCTAGGTCCGGTTAGCTCTGGGGCCAACGTCCTGACTTTC
CASILGPVSSGANVLTF
>TRBD1|-|TRBV11-3|TRBJ2-1
TGTGCCAGCAGCCGAGGGGGCCAGGCAAATGAGCAGTTCTTC
CASSRGGQANEQFF
>-|-|TRBV30|TRBJ1-1
TGTGCCTGGAGAGCGTCAGGCGCGGGCCGGAACACTGAAGCTTTCTTT
CAWRASGAGRNTEAFF
>-|-|TRBV18|TRBJ1-1
TGTGCCAGCTCACCTCCCGCGCAGGGTAAGACTGAAGCTTTCTTT
CASSPPAQGKTEAFF
>TRBD2|-|TRBV11-3|TRBJ2-2
TGTGCCAGCAGCTCGCTAGCGGGGACCACCGGGGAGCTGTTTTTT
CASSSLAGTTGELFF
>-|-|TRBV3-1/TRBV3-2|TRBJ1-1
TGTGCCAGCAGCCATAGCGGGGACACTGAAGCTTTCTTT
CASSHSGDTEAFF
>-|-|TRBV5-4|TRBJ2-3
TGTGCCAGCAGCCTAAGGACAGGCACAGATACGCAGTATTTT
CASSLRTGTDTQYF
>TRBD1|-|TRBV12-3/TRBV12-4|TRBJ1-2
TGTGCCAGCAGTTGGGACAGGGGGACAGGCTACACCTTC
CASSWDRGTGYTF
>TRBD1|-|TRBV10-3|TRBJ1-5
TGTGCCATCAGCGCAGAGGGGGCAAACAATCAGCCCCAGCATTTT
CAISAEGANNQPQHF
>TRBD2|-|TRBV15|TRBJ2-3
TGTGCCACCAGCAGAGATACCGGGACTAGCGGTGGAACGCAGTATTTT
CATSRDTGTSGGTQYF
>TRBD2|-|TRBV3-1/TRBV3-2|TRBJ2-3
TGTGCCAGCAGCTACAAGGCCCGGGGGGGCCTCACAGATACGCAGTATTTT
CASSYKARGGLTDTQYF
>-|few|TRBV18|TRBJ1-5
TGTGCCAGCTCATTTACAGGAGACAATCAGCCCCAGCATTTT
CASSFTGDNQPQHF
>-|-|TRBV12-1|TRBJ2-6
TGTGCCAGCAGCAGGCAATCTGGGACAGGCGGGCCTGGGGCCAACGTCCTGACTTTC
CASSRQSGTGGPGANVLTF
>TRBD2|-|TRBV30|TRBJ2-1
TGTGCCTGGAGTCGAGAAGGGGATATTTGGACTAGCGGGGGGTCCTACAATGAGCAGTTCTTC
CAWSREGDIWTSGGSYNEQFF
>TRBD1|-|TRBV25-1|TRBJ1-6
TGTGCCAGCAGCGATCCAGGGACAGGGCATTCACCCCTCCACTTT
CASSDPGTGHSPLHF
>TRBD2|-|TRBV5-1|TRBJ2-3
TGCGCCAGCAGCTTGGCGGGGGGGCTTGGGTCGAGCACAGATACGCAGTATTTT
CASSLAGGLGSSTDTQYF
>TRBD1|-|TRBV3-1/TRBV3-2|TRBJ1-3
TGTGCCAGCAGCCTGGGGGACAGTGGAAACACCATATATTTT
CASSLGDSGNTIYF
>TRBD1|-|TRBV2|TRBJ2-4
TGTGCCAGCGGGCAGGGGGAAATCATTCAGTACTTC
CASGQGEIIQYF
>-|once|TRBV18|TRBJ1-2
TGTGCCAGCTCACCGCAAAGGGGCCAATCGGATGGCTACACCTTC
CASSPQRGQSDGYTF
>-|-|TRBV14|TRBJ1-1
TGTGCCAGCAGCCAAGTAGTGAACACTGAAGCTTTCTTT
CASSQVVNTEAFF
>-|few|TRBV11-1|TRBJ1-1
TGTGCCAGCAGCGGCCGGGATATCATGAACACTGAAGCTTTCTTT
CASSGRDIMNTEAFF
>-|-|TRBV18|TRBJ1-2
TGTGCCAGCTCCCCCGCGGCAGACCTTAACTATGGCTACACCTTC
CASSPAADLNYGYTF
>-|-|TRBV30|TRBJ1-1
TGTGCCAGTACCGGGCAGGGGAGAACTGAAGCTTTCTTT
CASTGQGRTEAFF
>-|-|TRBV9|TRBJ2-1
TGTGCCACAGGGGACGCCTTCGATGAGCAGTTCTTC
CATGDAFDEQFF
>-|-|TRBV9|TRBJ1-3
TGTGCCAGCAGCGTAAGCGGGCCCTATGGAAACACCATATATTTT
CASSVSGPYGNTIYF